This T cell receptor (beta chain) was profiled in a study of cytomegalovirus exposure and HLA in healthy donors. Study background: Within an early data release were about 85 million unique TCRs drawn from HLA-typed donors.

The study ran its PCR with 60 Vbeta and 13 Jbeta primers. Assay: immunoSEQ multiplex PCR; the TCRdb copy retains only in-frame clones and omits some. The repertoire consists of roughly 120,000 clones, with roughly three fifths occurring once and the leading ten covering approximately 9.1%. In nominal health when sampled, donors likely had unrecorded immune exposures nonetheless. Findings and caveats of the study: Roughly uniform sequencing depth across donors was assumed, possibly incorrectly.

CDR1 and CDR2 from the germline V gene are PRHDT and FYEKMQ (reference sequence). This CDR3 comprises 20 residues. Trimming took 4 bases from V and 1 from J, leaving 26 bases between them. Turning to this clone: Its antigen remains unknown.

The receptor comes from a man aged 40-49 years in good health and CMV-seropositive. The sample taken for sequencing was PBMCs. The rearrangement joins TRBV13 to TRBJ2-4; TRBD2 might be the D (7 bases). As DNA, the CDR3 is TGTGCCAGCAGCTCTCTTAAGGGCCCCCGGGCGGGGGCCGCCAAAAACATTCAGTACTTC. Translating gives CASSSLKGPRAGAAKNIQYF.